This T cell receptor beta chain originates from a study of blood T cell repertoires in COVID-19. Profiling relied on immunoSEQ multiplex PCR, and the TCRdb table lists in-frame clones only, not all of them. The sample consists of 130,000 to 150,000 clones, approximately 81% of them appearing once. Per the germline V gene, CDR1 is KGHDR and CDR2 is SFDVKD. The CDR3 totals 13 residues. With 5 bases clipped from V and 5 bases from J, the junction kept 1 base outside the gene matches. This clone was recorded only once. This sequence joins TRBV24-1 and TRBJ1-4; 7 bases align to TRBD1. The clonotype was recovered from a human donor with acute or convalescent COVID-19. The donor label of this sample is uncertain. Sequences were obtained from peripheral blood. The CDR3 DNA sequence: TGTGCCACCAGTGGAGGGGGCAATGAAAAACTGTTTTTT. It translates to CATSGGGNEKLFF.